This is a list of T cell receptor beta chains from one sample in a study of cytomegalovirus exposure and HLA in healthy donors. Generated by immunoSEQ multiplex PCR, the TCRdb table keeps only in-frame clones and is missing some. The profile shows around 160,000 clones, 65% to 80% of them singletons. The specimen was PBMCs. These receptors came from a man in his forties or fifties in good health and CMV-seropositive. The CDR3 runs from the conserved cysteine through the conserved F or W. The D gene is left open where the match is weak. Rows may omit the clone size; those that give it use once, few, many or a size class.

j_call: TRBJ2-1; d_call: TRBD2; clone_size: -; v_call: TRBV11-2; cdr3_nt: TGTGCCAGCAGCGGGACTAACCTTTACAATGAGCAGTTCTTC; cdr3_aa: CASSGTNLYNEQFF
j_call: TRBJ2-1; d_call: -; clone_size: -; v_call: TRBV13; cdr3_nt: TGTGCCAGCAGCTCAACCCGGGATGAGCAGTTCTTC; cdr3_aa: CASSSTRDEQFF
j_call: TRBJ1-1; d_call: TRBD1; clone_size: -; v_call: TRBV18; cdr3_nt: TGTGCCAGCTCACCAATGGCAGGGGGAATTGGAACTGAAGCTTTCTTT; cdr3_aa: CASSPMAGGIGTEAFF
j_call: TRBJ2-1; d_call: -; clone_size: few; v_call: TRBV25-1; cdr3_nt: TGTGCCAGCAGTGCTAACGCAGGGGAAGCGAATGAGCAGTTCTTC; cdr3_aa: CASSANAGEANEQFF
j_call: TRBJ1-1; d_call: -; clone_size: -; v_call: TRBV7-3; cdr3_nt: TGTGCCAGCAGCTTGACAGGAGGAAACACTGAAGCTTTCTTT; cdr3_aa: CASSLTGGNTEAFF
j_call: TRBJ1-5; d_call: -; clone_size: -; v_call: TRBV19; cdr3_nt: TGTGCCAGTAGTATAGACGGGGATCAGCCCCAGCATTTT; cdr3_aa: CASSIDGDQPQHF
j_call: TRBJ2-1; d_call: -; clone_size: few; v_call: TRBV29-1; cdr3_nt: TGCAGCGTTCAGGAGGGAGAGTACAATGAGCAGTTCTTC; cdr3_aa: CSVQEGEYNEQFF
j_call: TRBJ2-3; d_call: TRBD2; clone_size: -; v_call: TRBV5-1; cdr3_nt: TGCGCCAGCAGCCCCCAAGGACTAGCTCTAGATACGCAGTATTTT; cdr3_aa: CASSPQGLALDTQYF
j_call: TRBJ2-7; d_call: -; clone_size: -; v_call: TRBV21-1; cdr3_nt: TGTGCCAGCAGCAAAGTGTTGTGGACAGGATTCTACGAGCAGTACTTC; cdr3_aa: CASSKVLWTGFYEQYF
j_call: TRBJ1-1; d_call: -; clone_size: -; v_call: TRBV19; cdr3_nt: TGTGCCAGTACCTCCCCCCGGGGGAGAGGGAGAATGAACACTGAAGCTTTCTTT; cdr3_aa: CASTSPRGRGRMNTEAFF
j_call: TRBJ1-2; d_call: -; clone_size: -; v_call: TRBV9; cdr3_nt: TGTGCCAGCAGCGTAGATTCAGGGTTCCGCTATGGCTACACCTTC; cdr3_aa: CASSVDSGFRYGYTF
j_call: TRBJ2-1; d_call: TRBD2; clone_size: -; v_call: TRBV29-1; cdr3_nt: TGCAGCGTTGAAGAAGGGCGGGGGAGCTCCTACAATGAGCAGTTCTTC; cdr3_aa: CSVEEGRGSSYNEQFF
j_call: TRBJ2-2; d_call: -; clone_size: few; v_call: TRBV5-6; cdr3_nt: TGTGCCAGCAGCTCGGGGGGCTCCCGGGGCACGAACACCGGGGAGCTGTTTTTT; cdr3_aa: CASSSGGSRGTNTGELFF
j_call: TRBJ2-6; d_call: -; clone_size: -; v_call: TRBV27; cdr3_nt: TGTGCCAGCAGTTTTGAGGCGTCTGGGGCCAACGTCCTGACTTTC; cdr3_aa: CASSFEASGANVLTF
j_call: TRBJ1-1; d_call: -; clone_size: -; v_call: TRBV12-5; cdr3_nt: TGTGCTAGTGGTTTGGTACGGGGTACTCCGAACACTGAAGCTTTCTTT; cdr3_aa: CASGLVRGTPNTEAFF
j_call: TRBJ2-5; d_call: -; clone_size: -; v_call: TRBV5-4; cdr3_nt: TGTGCCAGCCGCCAGGGGATACAGGAGACCCAGTACTTC; cdr3_aa: CASRQGIQETQYF
j_call: TRBJ1-2; d_call: -; clone_size: -; v_call: TRBV5-1; cdr3_nt: TGCGCCAGCAGCTTGGACAGGGCTCCTAGAGGTCGGGGTGGCTACACCTTC; cdr3_aa: CASSLDRAPRGRGGYTF
j_call: TRBJ2-2; d_call: TRBD2; clone_size: -; v_call: TRBV7-2; cdr3_nt: TGTGCCAGCAGCCTTAGCGGGAGTTGGACCGGGGAGCTGTTTTTT; cdr3_aa: CASSLSGSWTGELFF
j_call: TRBJ1-1; d_call: -; clone_size: -; v_call: TRBV11-2; cdr3_nt: TGTGCCAGCAGCTTAGGACGGGTGAACACTGAAGCTTTCTTT; cdr3_aa: CASSLGRVNTEAFF
j_call: TRBJ2-7; d_call: TRBD1; clone_size: few; v_call: TRBV7-9; cdr3_nt: TGTGCCAGCAGCTTAGCGCCAGGGGGCTCCTACGAGCAGTACTTC; cdr3_aa: CASSLAPGGSYEQYF
j_call: TRBJ2-3; d_call: TRBD2; clone_size: -; v_call: TRBV6-1; cdr3_nt: TGTGCCAGCAGTGAAAGCGGGAACGCGGGCACAGATACGCAGTATTTT; cdr3_aa: CASSESGNAGTDTQYF
j_call: TRBJ1-2; d_call: -; clone_size: -; v_call: TRBV6-1; cdr3_nt: TGTGCCAGCAGTGAAGGGACTATCCCTGGCTACACCTTC; cdr3_aa: CASSEGTIPGYTF
j_call: TRBJ2-1; d_call: TRBD2; clone_size: -; v_call: TRBV7-2; cdr3_nt: TGTGCCAGCAGCCCACCGGGACTAGCGTTCGATGAGCAGTTCTTC; cdr3_aa: CASSPPGLAFDEQFF
j_call: TRBJ1-1; d_call: TRBD1; clone_size: -; v_call: TRBV9; cdr3_nt: TGTGCCAGCAGCGTAGATACAGGGGGAGGGACTGAAGCTTTCTTT; cdr3_aa: CASSVDTGGGTEAFF
j_call: TRBJ1-2; d_call: -; clone_size: -; v_call: TRBV19; cdr3_nt: TGTGCCAGTGGCAGGGGATCCATTAACTATGGCTACACCTTC; cdr3_aa: CASGRGSINYGYTF
j_call: TRBJ2-2; d_call: -; clone_size: -; v_call: TRBV18; cdr3_nt: TGTGCCAGCTCCCCTACCCAGGGGAAGAACACCGGGGAGCTGTTTTTT; cdr3_aa: CASSPTQGKNTGELFF
j_call: TRBJ2-7; d_call: TRBD2; clone_size: -; v_call: TRBV28; cdr3_nt: TGTGCCAGTCTACCTAGCGGGAGTTGGGACTCCTACGAGCAGTACTTC; cdr3_aa: CASLPSGSWDSYEQYF
j_call: TRBJ1-3; d_call: -; clone_size: -; v_call: TRBV4-1; cdr3_nt: TGCGCCAGCAGCCAAGGAGGAGCCCTTAGTTCGGGAAACACCATATATTTT; cdr3_aa: CASSQGGALSSGNTIYF
j_call: TRBJ1-2; d_call: TRBD1; clone_size: -; v_call: TRBV5-4; cdr3_nt: TGTGCCAGCAGCTTGGGAGGGGGCCTGGCTAACTATGGCTACACCTTC; cdr3_aa: CASSLGGGLANYGYTF
j_call: TRBJ2-5; d_call: TRBD2; clone_size: -; v_call: TRBV6-5; cdr3_nt: TGTGCCAGCAGGTCACCGGGACTAGCGGGAGTGCAGTACTTC; cdr3_aa: CASRSPGLAGVQYF
j_call: TRBJ2-3; d_call: -; clone_size: -; v_call: TRBV10-3; cdr3_nt: TGTGCCATCAGTGAGTCGAGTCTTGATACGCAGTATTTT; cdr3_aa: CAISESSLDTQYF
j_call: TRBJ2-7; d_call: TRBD2; clone_size: -; v_call: TRBV27; cdr3_nt: TGTGCCAGCACCCAGGGAGGGAGGAGCTACGAGCAGTACTTC; cdr3_aa: CASTQGGRSYEQYF
j_call: TRBJ2-6; d_call: -; clone_size: -; v_call: TRBV6-5; cdr3_nt: TGTGCCAGCAGTTACACATACTCTGGGGCCAACGTCCTGACTTTC; cdr3_aa: CASSYTYSGANVLTF
j_call: TRBJ2-7; d_call: TRBD1; clone_size: -; v_call: TRBV4-1; cdr3_nt: TGCGCCAGCAGCCGCGGACAGGTCTCCTACGAGCAGTACTTC; cdr3_aa: CASSRGQVSYEQYF
j_call: TRBJ1-3; d_call: -; clone_size: -; v_call: TRBV4-3; cdr3_nt: TGCGCCAGCAGCCAAGAGGCGGCAGGGCCTGGAAACACCATATATTTT; cdr3_aa: CASSQEAAGPGNTIYF
j_call: TRBJ2-3; d_call: TRBD2; clone_size: -; v_call: TRBV30; cdr3_nt: TGTGCCTGGAGTGGAAGGACTAGCCCTGGTGGTACCACAGATACGCAGTATTTT; cdr3_aa: CAWSGRTSPGGTTDTQYF
j_call: TRBJ2-7; d_call: -; clone_size: -; v_call: TRBV7-6; cdr3_nt: TGTGCCAGCAGCTTAGCAGCAGGGGTCTACTACGAGCAGTACTTC; cdr3_aa: CASSLAAGVYYEQYF
j_call: TRBJ2-7; d_call: TRBD2; clone_size: -; v_call: TRBV7-2; cdr3_nt: TGTGCCAGCAGCCTAGCGGGACAGTATGGCAACGAGCAGTACTTC; cdr3_aa: CASSLAGQYGNEQYF
j_call: TRBJ1-2; d_call: TRBD1; clone_size: -; v_call: TRBV6-1; cdr3_nt: TGTGCCAGCAGTGAAGCTGGGACAGTAACTGGCTACACCTTC; cdr3_aa: CASSEAGTVTGYTF